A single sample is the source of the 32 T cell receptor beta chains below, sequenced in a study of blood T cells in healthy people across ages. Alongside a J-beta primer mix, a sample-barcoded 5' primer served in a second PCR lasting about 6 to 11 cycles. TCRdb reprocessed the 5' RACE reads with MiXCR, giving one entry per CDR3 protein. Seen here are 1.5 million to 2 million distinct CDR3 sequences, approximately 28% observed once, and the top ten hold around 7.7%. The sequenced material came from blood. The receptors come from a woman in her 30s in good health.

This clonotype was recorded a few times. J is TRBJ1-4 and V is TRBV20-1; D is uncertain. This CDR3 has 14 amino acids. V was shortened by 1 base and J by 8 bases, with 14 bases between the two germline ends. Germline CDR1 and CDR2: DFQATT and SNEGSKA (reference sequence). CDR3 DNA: TGCAGTGCTAGAGCAGTAGGGTTGGGAGAAAAACTGTTTTTT. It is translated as CSARAVGLGEKLFF.

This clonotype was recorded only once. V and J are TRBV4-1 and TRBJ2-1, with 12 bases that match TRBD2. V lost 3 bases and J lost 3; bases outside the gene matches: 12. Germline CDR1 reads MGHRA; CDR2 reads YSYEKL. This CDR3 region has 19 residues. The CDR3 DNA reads TGCGCCAGCAGCCAGGTGACTAGCGGGGGCCACCTAGTCTACAATGAGCAGTTCTTC. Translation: CASSQVTSGGHLVYNEQFF.

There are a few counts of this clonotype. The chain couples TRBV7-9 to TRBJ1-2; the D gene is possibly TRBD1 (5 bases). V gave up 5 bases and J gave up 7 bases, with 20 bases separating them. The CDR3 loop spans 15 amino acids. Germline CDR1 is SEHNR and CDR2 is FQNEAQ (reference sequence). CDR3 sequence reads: CASSLSGAGIGGYTF. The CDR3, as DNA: TGTGCCAGCAGCCTAAGTGGGGCAGGGATCGGTGGCTACACCTTC.

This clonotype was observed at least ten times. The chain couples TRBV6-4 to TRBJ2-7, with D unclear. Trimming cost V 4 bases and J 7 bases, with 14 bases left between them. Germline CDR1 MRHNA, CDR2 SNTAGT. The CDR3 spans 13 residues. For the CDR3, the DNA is TGTGCCAGCAGTGTCGGGCATCATTCTGAGCAGTACTTC. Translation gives CASSVGHHSEQYF.

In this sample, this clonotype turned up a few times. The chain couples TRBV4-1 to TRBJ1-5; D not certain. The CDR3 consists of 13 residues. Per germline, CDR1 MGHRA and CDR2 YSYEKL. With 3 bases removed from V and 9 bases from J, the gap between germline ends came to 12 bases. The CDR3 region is CASSQGDTSPQHF. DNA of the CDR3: TGCGCCAGCAGCCAGGGAGACACCTCGCCCCAGCATTTT.

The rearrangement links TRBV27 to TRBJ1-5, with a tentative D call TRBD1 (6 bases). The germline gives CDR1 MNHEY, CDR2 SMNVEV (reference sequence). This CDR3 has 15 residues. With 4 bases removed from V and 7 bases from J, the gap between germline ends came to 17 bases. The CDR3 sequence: CASSSWGTRNQPQHF. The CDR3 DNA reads TGTGCCAGCAGTTCCTGGGGGACAAGGAACCAGCCCCAGCATTTT.

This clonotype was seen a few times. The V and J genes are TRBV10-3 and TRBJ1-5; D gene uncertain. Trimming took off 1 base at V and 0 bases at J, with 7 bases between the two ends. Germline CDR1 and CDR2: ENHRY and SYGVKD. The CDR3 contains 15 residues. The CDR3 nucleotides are TGTGCCATCAGTGAGTGCGGAAATAGCAATCAGCCCCAGCATTTT. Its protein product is CAISECGNSNQPQHF.

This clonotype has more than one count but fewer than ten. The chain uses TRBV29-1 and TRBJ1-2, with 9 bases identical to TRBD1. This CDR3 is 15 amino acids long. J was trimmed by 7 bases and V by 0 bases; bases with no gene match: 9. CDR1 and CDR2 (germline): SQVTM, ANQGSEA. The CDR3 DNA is TGCAGCGTTGAAGATCGCCGGGACAGGGTGGCTGGCTACACCTTC. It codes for CSVEDRRDRVAGYTF.

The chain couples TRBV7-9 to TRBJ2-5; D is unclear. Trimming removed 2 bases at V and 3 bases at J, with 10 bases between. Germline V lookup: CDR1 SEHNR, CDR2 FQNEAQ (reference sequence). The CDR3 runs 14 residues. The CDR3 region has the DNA TGTGCCAGCAGCTTAATCTCCCAGAAAGAGACCCAGTACTTC. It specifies CASSLISQKETQYF.

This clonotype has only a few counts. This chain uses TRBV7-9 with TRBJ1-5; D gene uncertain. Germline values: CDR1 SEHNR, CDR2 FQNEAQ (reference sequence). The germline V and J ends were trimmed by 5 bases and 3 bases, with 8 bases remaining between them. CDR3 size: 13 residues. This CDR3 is CASSTDFNQPQHF. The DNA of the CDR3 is TGTGCCAGCAGCACCGACTTCAATCAGCCCCAGCATTTT.

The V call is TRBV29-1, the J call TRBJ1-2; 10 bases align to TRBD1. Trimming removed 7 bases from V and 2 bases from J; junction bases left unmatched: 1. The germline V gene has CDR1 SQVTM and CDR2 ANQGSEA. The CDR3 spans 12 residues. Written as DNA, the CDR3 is TGCAGCGGGGGACAGGGGAACTATGGCTACACCTTC. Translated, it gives CSGGQGNYGYTF. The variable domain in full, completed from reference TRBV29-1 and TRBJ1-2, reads SAVISQKPSRDICQRGTSLTIQCQVDSQVTMMFWYRQQPGQSLTLIATANQGSEATYESGFVIDKFPISRPNLTFSTLTVSNMSPEDSSIYLCSGGQGNYGYTFGSGTRLTVV.

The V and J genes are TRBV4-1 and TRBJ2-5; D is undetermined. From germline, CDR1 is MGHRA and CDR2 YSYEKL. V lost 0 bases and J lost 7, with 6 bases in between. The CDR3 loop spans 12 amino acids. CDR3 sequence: CASSQDWGTQYF. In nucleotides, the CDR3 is TGCGCCAGCAGCCAAGACTGGGGGACCCAGTACTTC.

Here the CDR3 DNA reads TGTGCCAGCAGCTCCAGCTCCGACAGACCCGAGCAGTTCTTC. Amino acid sequence: CASSSSSDRPEQFF. The chain employs TRBV7-8 and TRBJ2-1, with D possibly TRBD1 on 5 matching bases. The CDR3 sequence is 14 residues long. Between the trimmed V and J ends, which lost 4 bases and 10 bases, there was a span of 17 bases. Germline V lookup: CDR1 SGHVS, CDR2 FQNEAQ.

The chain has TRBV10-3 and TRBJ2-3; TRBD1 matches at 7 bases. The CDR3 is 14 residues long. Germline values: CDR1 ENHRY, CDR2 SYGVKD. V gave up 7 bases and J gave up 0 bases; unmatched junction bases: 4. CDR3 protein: CAITSTGSTDTQYF. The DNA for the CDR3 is TGTGCCATCACCTCGACAGGGAGCACAGATACGCAGTATTTT.

The CDR3 protein is CASSLGPSRGETQYF. Written as DNA, the CDR3 is TGCGCCAGCAGCTTGGGACCTTCGAGGGGGGAGACCCAGTACTTC. This chain connects TRBV5-1 to TRBJ2-5; the D gene is possibly TRBD1 (6 bases). Trimming cost V 0 bases and J 5 bases, with 14 bases left between them. Germline CDR1 SGHRS, CDR2 YFSETQ. The CDR3 is 15 amino acids.

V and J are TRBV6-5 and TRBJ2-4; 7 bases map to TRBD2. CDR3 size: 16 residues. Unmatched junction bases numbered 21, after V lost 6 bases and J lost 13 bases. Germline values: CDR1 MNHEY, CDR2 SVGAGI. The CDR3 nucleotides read TGTGCCAGCAGCACCACCAGCGGGAATTCCTACAATGAGCAGTACTTC. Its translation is CASSTTSGNSYNEQYF.

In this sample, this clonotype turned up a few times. Here the CDR3 reads CASSGDRGPNTGELFF. The CDR3 nucleotides are TGTGCCAGCAGCGGTGACAGGGGGCCGAACACCGGGGAGCTGTTTTTT. The rearrangement links TRBV5-5 to TRBJ2-2; 10 bases agree with TRBD1. The CDR3 is 16 residues long. In germline, CDR1 is SGHKS, CDR2 YYEKEE (reference sequence). V lost 4 bases and J lost 0; bases outside the gene matches: 3.

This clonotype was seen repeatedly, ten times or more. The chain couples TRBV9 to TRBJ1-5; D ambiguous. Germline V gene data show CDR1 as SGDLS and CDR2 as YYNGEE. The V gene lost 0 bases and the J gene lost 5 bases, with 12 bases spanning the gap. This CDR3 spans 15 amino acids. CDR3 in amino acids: CASSVGDRGDQPQHF. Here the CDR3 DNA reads TGTGCCAGCAGCGTAGGCGATCGCGGGGATCAGCCCCAGCATTTT.

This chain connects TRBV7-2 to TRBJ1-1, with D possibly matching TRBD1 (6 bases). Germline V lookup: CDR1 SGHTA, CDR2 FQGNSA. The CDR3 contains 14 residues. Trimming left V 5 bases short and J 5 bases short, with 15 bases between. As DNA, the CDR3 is TGTGCCAGCAGCCCGGGGGCAGGGAGGACTGAAGCTTTCTTT. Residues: CASSPGAGRTEAFF.

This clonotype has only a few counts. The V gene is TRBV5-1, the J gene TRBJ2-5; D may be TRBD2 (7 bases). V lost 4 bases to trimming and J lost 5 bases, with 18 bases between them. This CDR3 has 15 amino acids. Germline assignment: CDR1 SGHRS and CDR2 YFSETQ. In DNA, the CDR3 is TGCGCCAGCAGCCCCACCCCACAGGGAGGGGAGACCCAGTACTTC. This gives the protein CASSPTPQGGETQYF.

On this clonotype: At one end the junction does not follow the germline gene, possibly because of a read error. CDR3 in amino acids: CAGSMTGAETQYF. The CDR3 DNA follows: TGTGCCGGCAGCATGACAGGGGCCGAGACCCAGTACTTC. V usage is TRBV12-3 or TRBV12-4 and J usage is TRBJ2-5, with 8 bases identical to TRBD1. This CDR3 comprises 13 residues.

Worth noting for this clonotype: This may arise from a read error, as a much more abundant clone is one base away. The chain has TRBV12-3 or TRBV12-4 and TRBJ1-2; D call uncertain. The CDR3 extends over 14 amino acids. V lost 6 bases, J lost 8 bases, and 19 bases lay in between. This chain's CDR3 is CASRPGVSPTGYTF. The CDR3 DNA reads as TGTGCCAGCAGGCCTGGGGTCTCGCCAACCGGCTACACCTTC.

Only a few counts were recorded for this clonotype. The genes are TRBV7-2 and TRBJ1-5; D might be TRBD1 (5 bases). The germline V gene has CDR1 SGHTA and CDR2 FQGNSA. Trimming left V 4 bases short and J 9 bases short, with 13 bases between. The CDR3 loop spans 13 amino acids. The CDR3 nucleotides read TGTGCCAGCAGCTCATCAGCGGGGCGGCCCCAGCATTTT. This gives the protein CASSSSAGRPQHF.

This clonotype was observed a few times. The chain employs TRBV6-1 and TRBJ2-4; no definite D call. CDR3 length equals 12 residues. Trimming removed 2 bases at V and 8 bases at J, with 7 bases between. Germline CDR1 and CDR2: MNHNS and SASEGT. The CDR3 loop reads CASSETDDIQYF. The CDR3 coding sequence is TGTGCCAGCAGTGAAACAGATGACATTCAGTACTTC.

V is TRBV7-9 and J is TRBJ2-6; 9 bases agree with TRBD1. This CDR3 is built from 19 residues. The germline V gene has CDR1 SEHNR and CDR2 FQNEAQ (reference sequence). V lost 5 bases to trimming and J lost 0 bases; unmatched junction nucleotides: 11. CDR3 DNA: TGTGCCAGCAGCAAAGGACAGGGGCTTCGATACTCTGGGGCCAACGTCCTGACTTTC. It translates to CASSKGQGLRYSGANVLTF.

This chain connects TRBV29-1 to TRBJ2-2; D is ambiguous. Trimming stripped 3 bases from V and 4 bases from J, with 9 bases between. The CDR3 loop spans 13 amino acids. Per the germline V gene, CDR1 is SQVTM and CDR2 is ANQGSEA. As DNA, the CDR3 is TGCAGCGTTGATAACGGGCTCACCGGGGAGCTGTTTTTT. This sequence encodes CSVDNGLTGELFF.

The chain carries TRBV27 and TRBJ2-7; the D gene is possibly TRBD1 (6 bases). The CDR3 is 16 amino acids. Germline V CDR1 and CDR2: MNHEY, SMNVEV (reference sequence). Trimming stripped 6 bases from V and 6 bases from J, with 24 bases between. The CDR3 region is CASSKIPGQGQGEQYF. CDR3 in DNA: TGTGCCAGCAGCAAGATCCCTGGGCAGGGGCAAGGCGAGCAGTACTTC.

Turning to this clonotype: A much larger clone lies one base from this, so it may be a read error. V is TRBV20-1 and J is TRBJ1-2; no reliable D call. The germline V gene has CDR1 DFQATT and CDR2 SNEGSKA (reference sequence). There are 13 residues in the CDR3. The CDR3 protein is CCARDDNRYGYTF. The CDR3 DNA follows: TGCTGTGCTAGAGATGACAATCGCTATGGCTACACCTTC.

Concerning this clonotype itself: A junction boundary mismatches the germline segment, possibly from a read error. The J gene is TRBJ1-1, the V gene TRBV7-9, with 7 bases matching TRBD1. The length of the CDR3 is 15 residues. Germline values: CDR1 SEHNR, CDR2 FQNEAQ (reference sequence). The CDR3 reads CASSPRDRNNTEGFF. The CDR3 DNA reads TGTGCCAGCAGCCCCCGGGACAGAAACAACACTGAAGGTTTCTTT. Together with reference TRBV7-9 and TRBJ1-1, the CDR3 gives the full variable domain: DTGVSQNPRHKITKRGQNVTFRCDPISEHNRLYWYRQTLGQGPEFLTYFQNEAQLEKSRLLSDRFSAERPKGSFSTLEIQRTEQGDSAMYLCASSPRDRNNTEGFFGQGTRLTVV.

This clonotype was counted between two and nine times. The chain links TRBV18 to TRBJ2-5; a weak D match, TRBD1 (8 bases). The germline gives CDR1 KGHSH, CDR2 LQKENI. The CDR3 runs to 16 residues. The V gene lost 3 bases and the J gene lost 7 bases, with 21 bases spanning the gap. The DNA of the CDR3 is TGTGCCAGCTCACCCGGGGGGACAGGACGAGGTGTGACCCAGTACTTC. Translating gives CASSPGGTGRGVTQYF.

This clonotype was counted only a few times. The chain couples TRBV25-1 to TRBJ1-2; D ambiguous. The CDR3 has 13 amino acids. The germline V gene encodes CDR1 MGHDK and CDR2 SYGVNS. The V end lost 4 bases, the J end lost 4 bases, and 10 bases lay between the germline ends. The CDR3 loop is CASSGGPIYGYTF. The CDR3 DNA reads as TGTGCCAGCAGTGGCGGACCAATCTATGGCTACACCTTC.

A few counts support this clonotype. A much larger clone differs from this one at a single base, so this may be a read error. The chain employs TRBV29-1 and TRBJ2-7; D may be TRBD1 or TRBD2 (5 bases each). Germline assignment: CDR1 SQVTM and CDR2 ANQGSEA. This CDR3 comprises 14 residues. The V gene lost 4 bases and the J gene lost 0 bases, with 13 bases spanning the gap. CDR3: CSVVKTGRSYEQYF. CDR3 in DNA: TGCAGCGTTGTCAAAACGGGACGCTCCTACGAGCAGTACTTC.